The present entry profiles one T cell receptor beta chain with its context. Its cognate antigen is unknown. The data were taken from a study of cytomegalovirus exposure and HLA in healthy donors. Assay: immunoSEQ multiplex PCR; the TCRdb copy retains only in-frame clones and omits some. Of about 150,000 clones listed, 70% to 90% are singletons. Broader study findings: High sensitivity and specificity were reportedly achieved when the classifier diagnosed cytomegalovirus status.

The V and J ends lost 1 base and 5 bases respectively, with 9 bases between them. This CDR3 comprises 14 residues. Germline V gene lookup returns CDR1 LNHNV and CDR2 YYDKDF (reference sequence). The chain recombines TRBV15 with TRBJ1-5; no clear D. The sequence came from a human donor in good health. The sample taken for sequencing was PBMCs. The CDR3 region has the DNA TGTGCCACCAGCAGAGGGGAGCAGCATCAGCCCCAGCATTTT. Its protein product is CATSRGEQHQPQHF.